This T cell receptor beta chain came from a study of CXCR3-negative and CXCR3-positive naive CD8 T cells. The CDR3 runs to 13 residues. The germline V gene has CDR1 MNHNY and CDR2 SVGAGI (reference sequence). With respect to this clonotype: The antigen is unknown.

The authors made the TRB cDNA libraries by 5' RACE using UMI labels. With the 5' RACE reads reprocessed, TCRdb shows one record per CDR3 protein and no DNA. This sample's table has approximately 100,000 distinct CDR3 sequences. Identification of naive CD8+ T cells rested on CD45RO-CCR7+CD27+CD95- status. Overall study findings and caveats: Memory, not naive, CXCR3-negative and CXCR3-positive cells differed in TRBV-TRBJ usage. Whereas both naive subsets had comparably high diversity, memory CD8+ cells had much lower diversity.

The chain couples TRBV6-6 to TRBJ1-1; TCRdb outputs TRBD1, but without DNA this stays unchecked. The source of this sequence is a human donor in good health. Some clones in this sample may be carry-over from other donors' samples. Input material: naive CXCR3- CD8+ T cells from blood. Subset given: CD45RO-CCR7+CD27+CD95- naive CD8+ T cells lacking CXCR3 (TNR3-). The CDR3 loop reads CASSDSENTEAFF.